This T cell receptor beta chain was recorded in a study of cytomegalovirus exposure and HLA in healthy donors. The PCR ran on 60 Vbeta and 13 Jbeta primers. Assay used: immunoSEQ multiplex PCR; TCRdb lists only in-frame clones, some missing. The ten top clones account for 1.5% to 2%, within a sample of 150,000 or so clones. This receptor was identified in a woman aged 40 to 55 in good health and CMV-seropositive. Specimen: PBMCs.

The CDR3 DNA sequence: TGTGCCAGCGGCCGGGGTGGCACAGATACGCAGTATTTT. Protein product: CASGRGGTDTQYF. This chain connects TRBV27 to TRBJ2-3, with D perhaps matching TRBD2 (5 bases). With 8 bases removed from V and 1 base from J, the gap between germline ends came to 10 bases. The CDR3 has 13 residues. CDR1 is MNHEY and CDR2 is SMNVEV in the germline V gene (reference sequence).